The T cell receptor beta chain described here comes from a study of T cell responses to AZD1222 COVID-19 vaccine (dated by TCRdb to about 2021). In terms of the full investigation: AZD1222 recipients whose second dose came at about 4 weeks and those whose second dose came at about 12 weeks were combined into one group, since spike-specific TCR depth and breadth did not differ between the two schedules. TCR sequencing covered more than 230 trial participants: roughly 200 given two doses of AZD1222 and around 26 given two doses of MenACWY control vaccine. Trial participants were enrolled by age into subgroups of 18-55, 56-69 and 70-plus years, and 148, 28 and 57 TCR-sequenced participants, respectively, were included in these subgroups. Broad study findings and their caveats: CD4 TCRs associated with the vaccine covered the entire spike protein, and the dominant responses were in regions 160-218 and 743-854. Nearly half of unique spike-specific TCRs reportedly recognized epitopes outside regions mutated in the B.1.351 and B.1.1.7 variants. Conclusions about previously exposed vaccinees were limited because only a handful of AZD1222 recipients were SARS-CoV-2 seropositive at baseline. After two AZD1222 doses, both the breadth and the depth of spike-specific TCRs were significantly higher than at day 0 and than in MenACWY recipients. The 56-69-year group was small, and its depth increase did not reach significance, likely because of low power. Participants were mostly white British, with more females than males. The authors suggested clonal diversity may have been underestimated. Because no day 14 peak-response samples were available, the repertoires could be characterized only after the peak T cell response.

The time point label on this specimen signifies: baseline before first vaccination. Samples from vaccinated people were obtained from the UK trials COV001 and COV002, which included a single-blind randomized controlled phase 2/3 trial of AZD1222 (ChAdOx1 nCoV-19) in healthy adults. For TCRbeta chain sequencing, PBMC samples from trial participants were taken at day 0 and at day 28 after the second dose. As concerns this clone: Its antigen is not yet known. No much larger clone exists at a distance of one base, and base qualities are not known.

The CDR3 regions of human TCRbeta chains were subjected to immunosequencing. On the authors' methods: TCRs in the repertoires were matched against a reference library of SARS-CoV-2-specific TCRs that had been generated with the MIRA antigen-specificity platform. Breadth was defined as the fraction of unique TCRs that were SARS-CoV-2-associated, and depth was defined as the fraction of total T cells that were SARS-CoV-2-associated. Each spike-specific TCR was assigned to its reactive spike region and to a CD4 or CD8 class using the MIRA data. Log10-transformed breadth and depth values were compared by one-way ANOVA with Sidak's multiple comparisons tests. The clones in this table, taken by TCRdb from immuneACCESS, are in-frame only. Not every clone is retained; where verified, under half of the shortfall comes from an unresolved V gene, and the cause of the rest is unknown. D and trimming come from the DNA, and the V and J calls and clone size come from that table. The table for this sample lists about 130,000 clones; 80% to 90% of them were counted only once. Together, the top ten hold more than 4% of the sample.

Trimming at the junction amounts to 2 bases on V and 4 bases on J, and the germline ends lie 10 bases apart. CDR1 and CDR2, looked up from the germline V gene, are SGHRS and YFSETQ. The CDR3 sequence holds 14 residues, the cysteine and phenylalanine included. CDR3 DNA is the only sequence kept; it has 42 bases, read in frame from the first base. This receptor chain uses TRBV5-1 and TRBJ2-1; D gene: possibly TRBD2, on 5 matching bases. The source of this sequence is an adult in good health. The sequencing here drew on peripheral blood, taken on day 0 of AZD1222 vaccination. The CDR3 protein is CASSFSGVYNEQFF. The nucleotide sequence is given as TGCGCCAGCAGCTTCTCCGGGGTATACAATGAGCAGTTCTTC.